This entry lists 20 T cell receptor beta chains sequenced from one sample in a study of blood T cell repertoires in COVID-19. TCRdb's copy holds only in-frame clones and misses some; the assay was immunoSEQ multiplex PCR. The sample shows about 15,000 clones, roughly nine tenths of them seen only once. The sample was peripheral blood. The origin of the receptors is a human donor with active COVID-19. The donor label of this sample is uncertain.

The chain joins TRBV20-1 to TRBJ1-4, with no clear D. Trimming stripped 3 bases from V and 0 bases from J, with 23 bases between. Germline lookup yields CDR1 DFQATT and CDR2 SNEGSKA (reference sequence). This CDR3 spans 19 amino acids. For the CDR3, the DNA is TGCAGTGCTAGTGCCCCAGGCGGAGGGAACCCTGCAACTAATGAAAAACTGTTTTTT. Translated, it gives CSASAPGGGNPATNEKLFF.

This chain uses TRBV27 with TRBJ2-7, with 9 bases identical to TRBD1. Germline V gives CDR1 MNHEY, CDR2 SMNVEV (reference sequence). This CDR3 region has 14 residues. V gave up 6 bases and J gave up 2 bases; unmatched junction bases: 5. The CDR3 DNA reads TGTGCCAGCAGCCCGGGACAGGGACCCTACGAGCAGTACTTC. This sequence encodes CASSPGQGPYEQYF.

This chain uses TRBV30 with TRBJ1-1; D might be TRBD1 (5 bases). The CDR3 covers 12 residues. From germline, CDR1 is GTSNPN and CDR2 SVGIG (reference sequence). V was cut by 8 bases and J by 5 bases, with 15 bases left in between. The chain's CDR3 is CARDSRGTEAFF. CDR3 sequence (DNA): TGTGCCCGCGACAGCCGCGGTACTGAAGCTTTCTTT.

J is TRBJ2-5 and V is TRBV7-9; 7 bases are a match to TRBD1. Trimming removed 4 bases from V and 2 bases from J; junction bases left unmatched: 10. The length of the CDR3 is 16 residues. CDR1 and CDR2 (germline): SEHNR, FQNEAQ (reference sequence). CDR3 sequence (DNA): TGTGCCAGCAGCTATGACCGCACAGGGGCTCAAGAGACCCAGTACTTC. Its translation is CASSYDRTGAQETQYF.

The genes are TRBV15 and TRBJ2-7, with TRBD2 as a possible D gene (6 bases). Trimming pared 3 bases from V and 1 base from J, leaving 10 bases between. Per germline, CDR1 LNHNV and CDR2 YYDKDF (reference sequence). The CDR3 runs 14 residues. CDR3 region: CATSRPGSSYEQYF. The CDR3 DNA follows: TGTGCCACCAGCAGGCCCGGGAGTTCCTACGAGCAGTACTTC.

The DNA for the CDR3 is TGTGCCATCAGCCATAAAAACCGGACAGGGAATAAGAACACTGAAGCTTTCTTT. Translation: CAISHKNRTGNKNTEAFF. This chain connects TRBV10-3 to TRBJ1-1; 8 nucleotides match TRBD1. Germline trimming cut 6 bases from V and 1 base from J; bases unmatched to any gene: 16. This CDR3 contains 18 residues. Germline values: CDR1 ENHRY, CDR2 SYGVKD.

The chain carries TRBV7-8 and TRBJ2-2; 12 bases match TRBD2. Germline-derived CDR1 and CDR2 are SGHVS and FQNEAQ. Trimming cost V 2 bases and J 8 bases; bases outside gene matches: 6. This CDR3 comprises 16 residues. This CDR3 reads CASSLRLAGVRGELFF. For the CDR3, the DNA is TGTGCCAGCAGCTTACGACTAGCGGGAGTCAGGGGGGAGCTGTTTTTT.

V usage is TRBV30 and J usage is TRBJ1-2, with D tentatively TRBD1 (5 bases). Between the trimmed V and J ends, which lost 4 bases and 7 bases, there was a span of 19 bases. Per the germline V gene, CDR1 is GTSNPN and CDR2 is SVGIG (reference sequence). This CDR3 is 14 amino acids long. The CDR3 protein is CAWTNGGNGPGYTF. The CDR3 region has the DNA TGTGCCTGGACCAACGGGGGTAACGGTCCTGGCTACACCTTC.

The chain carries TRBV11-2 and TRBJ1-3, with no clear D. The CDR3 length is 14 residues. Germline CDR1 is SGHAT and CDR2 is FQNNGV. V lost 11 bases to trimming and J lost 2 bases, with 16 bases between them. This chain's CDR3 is CAVGRERAGNTIYF. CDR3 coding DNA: TGTGCCGTAGGCCGGGAGAGGGCTGGAAACACCATATATTTT.

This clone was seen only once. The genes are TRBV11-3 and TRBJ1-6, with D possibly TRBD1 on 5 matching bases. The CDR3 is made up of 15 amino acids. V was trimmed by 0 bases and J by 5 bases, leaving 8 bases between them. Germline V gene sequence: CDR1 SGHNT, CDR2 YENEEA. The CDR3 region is CASSLDGGDNSPLHF. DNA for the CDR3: TGTGCCAGCAGCTTAGATGGAGGGGATAATTCACCCCTCCACTTT.

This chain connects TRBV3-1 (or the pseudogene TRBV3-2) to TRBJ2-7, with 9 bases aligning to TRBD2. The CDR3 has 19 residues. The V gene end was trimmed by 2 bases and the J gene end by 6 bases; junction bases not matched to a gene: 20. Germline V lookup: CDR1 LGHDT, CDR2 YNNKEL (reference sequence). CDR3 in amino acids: CASSQFLLLFSGRNSEQYF. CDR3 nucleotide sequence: TGTGCCAGCAGCCAATTTCTCCTGCTTTTTAGCGGGAGAAACTCCGAGCAGTACTTC.

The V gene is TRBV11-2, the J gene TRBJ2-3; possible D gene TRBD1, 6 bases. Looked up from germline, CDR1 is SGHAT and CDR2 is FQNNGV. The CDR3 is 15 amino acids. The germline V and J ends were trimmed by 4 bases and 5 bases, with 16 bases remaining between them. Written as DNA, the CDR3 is TGTGCCAGCAGCTCACCGAGGACAGCAGTAGATACGCAGTATTTT. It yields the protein CASSSPRTAVDTQYF. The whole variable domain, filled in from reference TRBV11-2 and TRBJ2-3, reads EAGVAQSPRYKIIEKRQSVAFWCNPISGHATLYWYQQILGQGPKLLIQFQNNGVVDDSQLPKDRFSAERLKGVDSTLKIQPAKLEDSAVYLCASSSPRTAVDTQYFGPGTRLTVL.

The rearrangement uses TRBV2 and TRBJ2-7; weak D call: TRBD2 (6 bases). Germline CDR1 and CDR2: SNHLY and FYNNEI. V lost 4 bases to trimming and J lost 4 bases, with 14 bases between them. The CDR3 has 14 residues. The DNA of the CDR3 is TGTGCCAGCAGTGTGGAACTAGCCCAATACGAGCAGTACTTC. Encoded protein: CASSVELAQYEQYF.

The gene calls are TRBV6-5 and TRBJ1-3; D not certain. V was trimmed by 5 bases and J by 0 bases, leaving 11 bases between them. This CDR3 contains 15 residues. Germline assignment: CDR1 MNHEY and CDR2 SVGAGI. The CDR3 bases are TGTGCCAGCAGTCCCCCAGCGGGCTCTGGAAACACCATATATTTT. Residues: CASSPPAGSGNTIYF.

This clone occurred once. The CDR3 loop reads CASSLYPGTYEQYF. CDR3 nucleotide sequence: TGTGCCAGCAGTTTATATCCGGGGACCTACGAGCAGTACTTC. The chain recombines TRBV27 with TRBJ2-7, with a tentative D call TRBD2 (5 bases). Germline assignment: CDR1 MNHEY and CDR2 SMNVEV (reference sequence). The CDR3 length is 14 residues. Deletions cut 1 base from V and 2 bases from J, with 9 bases between.

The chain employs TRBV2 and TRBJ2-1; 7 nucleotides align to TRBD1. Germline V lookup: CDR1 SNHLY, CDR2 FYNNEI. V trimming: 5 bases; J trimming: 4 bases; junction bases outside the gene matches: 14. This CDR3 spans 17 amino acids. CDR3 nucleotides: TGTGCCAGCAGTCTCCGGGACAGCTTGTCGATTTACAATGAGCAGTTCTTC. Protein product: CASSLRDSLSIYNEQFF.

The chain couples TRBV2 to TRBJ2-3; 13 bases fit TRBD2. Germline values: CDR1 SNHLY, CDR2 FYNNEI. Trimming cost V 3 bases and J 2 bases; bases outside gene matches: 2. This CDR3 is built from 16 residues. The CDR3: CASSEGLAGSTDTQYF. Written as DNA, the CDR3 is TGTGCCAGCAGTGAGGGACTAGCGGGATCCACAGATACGCAGTATTTT. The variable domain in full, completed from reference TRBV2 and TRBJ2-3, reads EPEVTQTPSHQVTQMGQEVILRCVPISNHLYFYWYRQILGQKVEFLVSFYNNEISEKSEIFDDQFSVERPDGSNFTLKIRSTKLEDSAMYFCASSEGLAGSTDTQYFGPGTRLTVL.

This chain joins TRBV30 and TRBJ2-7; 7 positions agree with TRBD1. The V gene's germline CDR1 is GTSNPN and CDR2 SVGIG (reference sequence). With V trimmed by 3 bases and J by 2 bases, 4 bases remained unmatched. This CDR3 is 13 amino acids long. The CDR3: CAWRWQGAYEQYF. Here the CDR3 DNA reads TGTGCCTGGAGGTGGCAGGGGGCCTACGAGCAGTACTTC.

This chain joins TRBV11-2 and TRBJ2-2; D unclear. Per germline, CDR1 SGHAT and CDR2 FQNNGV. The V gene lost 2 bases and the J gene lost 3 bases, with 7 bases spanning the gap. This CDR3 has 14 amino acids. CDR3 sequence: CASSLMAHTGELFF. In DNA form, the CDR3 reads TGTGCCAGCAGCTTAATGGCCCACACCGGGGAGCTGTTTTTT.

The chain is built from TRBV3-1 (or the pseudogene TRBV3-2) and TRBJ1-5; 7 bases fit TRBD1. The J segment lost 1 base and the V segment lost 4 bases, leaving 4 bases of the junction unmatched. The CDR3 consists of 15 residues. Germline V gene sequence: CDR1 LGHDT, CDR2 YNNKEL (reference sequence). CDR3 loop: CASSPGTVSNQPQHF. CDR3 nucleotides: TGTGCCAGCAGCCCCGGGACAGTCAGCAATCAGCCCCAGCATTTT.